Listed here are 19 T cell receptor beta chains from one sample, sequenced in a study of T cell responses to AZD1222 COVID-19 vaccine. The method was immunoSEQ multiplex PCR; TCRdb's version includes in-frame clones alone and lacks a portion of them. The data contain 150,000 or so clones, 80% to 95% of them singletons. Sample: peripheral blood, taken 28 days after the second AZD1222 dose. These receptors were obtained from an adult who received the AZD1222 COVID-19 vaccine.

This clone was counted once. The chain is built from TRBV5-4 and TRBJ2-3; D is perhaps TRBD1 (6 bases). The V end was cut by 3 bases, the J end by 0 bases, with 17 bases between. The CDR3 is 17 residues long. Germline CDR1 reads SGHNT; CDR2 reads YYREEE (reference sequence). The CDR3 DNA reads TGTGCCAGCAGCTCCCGGATTTTGGGGGCTAGCACAGATACGCAGTATTTT. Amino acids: CASSSRILGASTDTQYF. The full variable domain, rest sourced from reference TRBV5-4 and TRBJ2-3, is ETGVTQSPTHLIKTRGQQVTLRCSSQSGHNTVSWYQQALGQGPQFIFQYYREEENGRGNFPPRFSGLQFPNYSSELNVNALELDDSALYLCASSSRILGASTDTQYFGPGTRLTVL.

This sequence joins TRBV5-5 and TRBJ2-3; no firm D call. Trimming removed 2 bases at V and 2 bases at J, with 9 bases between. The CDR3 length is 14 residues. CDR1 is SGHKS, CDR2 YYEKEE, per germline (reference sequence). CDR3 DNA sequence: TGTGCCAGCAGCTTCTTGGGCGACACAGATACGCAGTATTTT. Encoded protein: CASSFLGDTDTQYF.

The CDR3 DNA sequence: TGTGCCAGCAGTTACAGGGGGAGCGAGCAGTACTTC. This sequence encodes CASSYRGSEQYF. The J gene is TRBJ2-7, the V gene TRBV6-5, with a possible D match to TRBD1 (6 bases). V gave up 2 bases and J gave up 6 bases, with 8 bases separating them. The germline gives CDR1 MNHEY, CDR2 SVGAGI. The CDR3 contains 12 residues.

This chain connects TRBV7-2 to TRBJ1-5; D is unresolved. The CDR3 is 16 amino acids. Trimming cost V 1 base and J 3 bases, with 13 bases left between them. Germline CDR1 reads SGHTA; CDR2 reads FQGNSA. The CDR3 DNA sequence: TGTGCCAGCAGCTTAGGAGTTCCTGAACTCAATCAGCCCCAGCATTTT. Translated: CASSLGVPELNQPQHF.

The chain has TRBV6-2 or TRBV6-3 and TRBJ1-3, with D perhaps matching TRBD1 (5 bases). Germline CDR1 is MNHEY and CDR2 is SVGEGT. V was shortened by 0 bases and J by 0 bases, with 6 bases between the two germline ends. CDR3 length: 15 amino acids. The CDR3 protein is CASSYSTASGNTIYF. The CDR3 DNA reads TGTGCCAGCAGTTACTCGACAGCCTCTGGAAACACCATATATTTT.

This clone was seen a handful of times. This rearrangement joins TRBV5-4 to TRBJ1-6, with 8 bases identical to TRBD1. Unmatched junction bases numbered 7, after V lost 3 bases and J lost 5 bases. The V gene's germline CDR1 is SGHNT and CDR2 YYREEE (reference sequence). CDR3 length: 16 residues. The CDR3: CASSWTGSRNNSPLHF. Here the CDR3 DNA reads TGTGCCAGCAGCTGGACAGGGTCGCGGAATAATTCACCCCTCCACTTT. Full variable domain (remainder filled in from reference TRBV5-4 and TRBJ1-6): ETGVTQSPTHLIKTRGQQVTLRCSSQSGHNTVSWYQQALGQGPQFIFQYYREEENGRGNFPPRFSGLQFPNYSSELNVNALELDDSALYLCASSWTGSRNNSPLHFGNGTRLTVT.

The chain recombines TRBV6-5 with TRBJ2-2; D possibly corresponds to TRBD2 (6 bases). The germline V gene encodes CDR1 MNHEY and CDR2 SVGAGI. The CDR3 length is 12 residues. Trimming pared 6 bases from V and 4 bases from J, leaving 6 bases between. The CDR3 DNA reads TGTGCCAGCAGGGGGGGCACCGGGGAGCTGTTTTTT. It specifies CASRGGTGELFF.

The CDR3 is CASSPWADDNTEAFF. DNA of the CDR3: TGCGCCAGCAGCCCTTGGGCGGACGATAACACTGAAGCTTTCTTT. V and J are TRBV5-1 and TRBJ1-1; D not resolved. Trimming stripped 4 bases from V and 2 bases from J, with 15 bases between. CDR1 is SGHRS and CDR2 is YFSETQ in the germline V gene. The CDR3 runs to 15 residues.

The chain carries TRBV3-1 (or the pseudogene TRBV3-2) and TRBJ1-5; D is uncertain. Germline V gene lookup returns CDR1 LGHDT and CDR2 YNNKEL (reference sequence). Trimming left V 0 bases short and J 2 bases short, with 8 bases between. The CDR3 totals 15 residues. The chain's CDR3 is CASSQDLVGNQPQHF. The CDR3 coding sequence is TGTGCCAGCAGCCAAGATCTTGTCGGCAATCAGCCCCAGCATTTT.

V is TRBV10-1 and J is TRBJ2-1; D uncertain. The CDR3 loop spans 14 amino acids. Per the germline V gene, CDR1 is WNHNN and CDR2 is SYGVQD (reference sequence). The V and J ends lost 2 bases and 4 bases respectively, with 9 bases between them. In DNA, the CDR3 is TGCGCCAGCAGTGAGCCCGGCGGTTACAATGAGCAGTTCTTC. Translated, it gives CASSEPGGYNEQFF.

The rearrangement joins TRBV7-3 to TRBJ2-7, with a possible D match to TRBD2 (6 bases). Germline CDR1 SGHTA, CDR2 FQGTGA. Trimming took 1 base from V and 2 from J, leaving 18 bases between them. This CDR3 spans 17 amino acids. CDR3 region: CASSLNGGAGPPYEQYF. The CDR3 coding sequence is TGTGCCAGCAGCTTAAACGGGGGTGCGGGGCCCCCCTACGAGCAGTACTTC. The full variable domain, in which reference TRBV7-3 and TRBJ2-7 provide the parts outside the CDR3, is GAGVSQTPSNKVTEKGKYVELRCDPISGHTALYWYRQSLGQGPEFLIYFQGTGAADDSGLPNDRFFAVRPEGSVSTLKIQRTERGDSAVYLCASSLNGGAGPPYEQYFGPGTRLTVT.

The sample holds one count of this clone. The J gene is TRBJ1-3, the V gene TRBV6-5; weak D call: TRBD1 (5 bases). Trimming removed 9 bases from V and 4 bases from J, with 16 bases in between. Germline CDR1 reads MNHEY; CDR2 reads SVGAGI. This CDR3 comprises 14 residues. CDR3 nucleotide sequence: TGTGCCAGTGAGGGGTCCTCGAGGGGAAACACCATATATTTT. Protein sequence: CASEGSSRGNTIYF.

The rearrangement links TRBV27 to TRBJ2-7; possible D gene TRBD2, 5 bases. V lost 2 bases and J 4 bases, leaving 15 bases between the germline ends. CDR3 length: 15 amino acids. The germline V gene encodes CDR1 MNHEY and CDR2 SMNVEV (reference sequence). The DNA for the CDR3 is TGTGCCAGCAGTTTAAGTGTACCCCGAGGGTACGAGCAGTACTTC. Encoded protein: CASSLSVPRGYEQYF.

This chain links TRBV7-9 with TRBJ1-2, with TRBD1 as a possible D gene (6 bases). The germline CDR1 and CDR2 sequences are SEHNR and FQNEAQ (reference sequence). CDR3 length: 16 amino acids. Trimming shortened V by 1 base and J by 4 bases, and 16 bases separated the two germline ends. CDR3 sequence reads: CASSLGQAPRGYGYTF. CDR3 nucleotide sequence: TGTGCCAGCAGCTTAGGACAGGCCCCCAGGGGCTATGGCTACACCTTC.

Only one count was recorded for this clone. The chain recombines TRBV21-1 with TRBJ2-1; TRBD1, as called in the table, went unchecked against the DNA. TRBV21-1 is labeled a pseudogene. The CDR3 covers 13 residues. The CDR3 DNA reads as TGTGCCAGCAGCCCGACAGGGGAGGGTGAGCAGTTCTTC. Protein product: CASSPTGEGEQFF.

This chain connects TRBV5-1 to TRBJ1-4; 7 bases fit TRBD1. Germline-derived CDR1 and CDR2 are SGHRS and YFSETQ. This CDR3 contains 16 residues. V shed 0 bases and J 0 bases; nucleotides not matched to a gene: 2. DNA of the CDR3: TGCGCCAGCAGCTTGGGGGACAGTGCAACTAATGAAAAACTGTTTTTT. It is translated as CASSLGDSATNEKLFF.

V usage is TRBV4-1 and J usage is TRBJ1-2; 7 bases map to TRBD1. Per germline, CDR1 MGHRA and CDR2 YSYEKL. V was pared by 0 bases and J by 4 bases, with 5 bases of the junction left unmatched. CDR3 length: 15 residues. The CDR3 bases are TGCGCCAGCAGCCAAGAAAGGGCAGGGGGCTATGGCTACACCTTC. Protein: CASSQERAGGYGYTF.

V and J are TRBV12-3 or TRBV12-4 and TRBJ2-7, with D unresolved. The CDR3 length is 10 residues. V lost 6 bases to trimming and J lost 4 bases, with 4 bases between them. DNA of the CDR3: TGTGCCAGCAGGGGGTACGAGCAGTACTTC. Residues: CASRGYEQYF.

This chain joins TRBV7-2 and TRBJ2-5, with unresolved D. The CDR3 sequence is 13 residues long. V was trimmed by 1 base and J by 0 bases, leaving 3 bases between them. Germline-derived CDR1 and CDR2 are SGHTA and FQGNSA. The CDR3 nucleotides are TGTGCCAGCAGCTTAGTTCACCAAGAGACCCAGTACTTC. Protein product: CASSLVHQETQYF.